This T cell receptor (beta chain) was recorded in a study of blood T cell repertoires in COVID-19. Study-wide context: Acute and convalescent COVID-19 samples came from the United States, Italy and Spain. PBMCs, B-cell-depleted T cells, or T cells provided the cDNA or gDNA that made up the material.

V lost 5 bases to trimming and J lost 3 bases; unmatched junction nucleotides: 12. Germline V lookup: CDR1 SEHNR, CDR2 FQNEAQ (reference sequence). The CDR3 extends over 16 amino acids. Original handling: How many nucleated cells were present was estimated from reference gene primer amplification. The repertoire was sequenced with immunoSEQ multiplex PCR; TCRdb's copy has only in-frame clones and lacks some. The V and J calls and clone size are taken from that table; D and trimming were inferred from the DNA. Of 150,000 to 200,000 clones detected, around nine tenths appear once; the ten largest clones hold under 6.5%. This clone appeared once.

The sequence was obtained from a man in his forties with active or convalescent COVID-19. This sequence joins TRBV7-9 and TRBJ2-7; 8 bases agree with TRBD1. Sequencing was carried out using peripheral blood. The CDR3 nucleotides are TGTGCCAGCAGCCCGACCGGACAGGGTTTGGGCTACGAGCAGTACTTC. Protein sequence: CASSPTGQGLGYEQYF.